This T cell receptor (beta chain) appears in the sequencing data of a study of Tregs in tolerant kidney transplant recipients. Points from the study as a whole: The small number of patients limits these findings pending further validation. Activated donor B cell expansion appeared to reveal the most relevant donor-specific TCRbeta repertoire.

Unstimulated regulatory T cells (CD4+CD25+CD127-), CD4+CD25- non-regulatory cells, CD4 and CD8 cells were FACS-sorted from thawed PBMCs. Here immunoSEQ multiplex PCR was the method, and the copy in TCRdb shows in-frame clones only, minus some. The sample comprises approximately 260,000 clones, around 81% of which are singletons, and less than 0.75% rests with the top ten. The CDR3 contains 17 residues. With V trimmed by 3 bases and J by 4 bases, 14 bases remained unmatched. Germline V gene data show CDR1 as KGHSH and CDR2 as LQKENI. With regard to this clone: The antigen is undetermined.

The chain combines TRBV18 with TRBJ2-7; TRBD2 matches at 8 bases. What was sequenced was CD4+ T cells from blood. This clonotype was sampled from a human donor in good health. This CDR3 reads CASSPTFGAGVKYEQYF. The CDR3 DNA reads as TGTGCCAGCTCACCTACGTTCGGAGCGGGAGTAAAGTACGAGCAGTACTTC.